This is a list of T cell receptor beta chains from one sample in a study of cytomegalovirus exposure and HLA in healthy donors. Method: immunoSEQ multiplex PCR; TCRdb's copy keeps in-frame clones and lacks some. The sample lists approximately 200,000 clones, about nine tenths seen once, with 1% to 1.2% in the top ten. The specimen sequenced was PBMCs. The receptors derive from a woman between 18 and 29 years old in good health and CMV-seronegative. Each CDR3 is given with its conserved first and last residue. A D gene is named only where the DNA matches it firmly. A clone size is listed for some rows: how often the clone was seen (once, few, many), or a class if it is expanded.

D gene	V gene	J gene	clone size	CDR3 protein	CDR3 DNA
.	TRBV19	TRBJ1-2	.	CASKPKTAAYGYTF	TGTGCCAGTAAACCGAAGACGGCGGCCTATGGCTACACCTTC
TRBD2	TRBV7-9	TRBJ2-5	.	CASSVRGGAADF	TGTGCCAGCAGCGTACGGGGAGGGGCCGCCGACTTC
TRBD2	TRBV27	TRBJ2-5	.	CASSSGRTSGRPETQYF	TGTGCCAGCAGTTCAGGAAGGACTAGCGGGAGGCCGGAGACCCAGTACTTC
.	TRBV6-6	TRBJ2-7	once	CASSYEEARSYEQYF	TGTGCCAGCAGTTACGAAGAGGCCCGCTCCTACGAGCAGTACTTC
TRBD1	TRBV28	TRBJ1-2	.	CASRLERDREDGYTF	TGTGCCAGCAGACTAGAGAGGGACAGGGAGGATGGCTACACCTTC
.	TRBV9	TRBJ1-2	.	CASSVGAGSIGGYGYTF	TGTGCCAGCAGCGTAGGGGCCGGATCTATCGGGGGGTATGGCTACACCTTC
.	TRBV30	TRBJ1-1	few	CAWAVEPSENTEAFF	TGTGCCTGGGCTGTCGAACCGTCAGAAAACACTGAAGCTTTCTTT
TRBD2	TRBV7-3	TRBJ2-5	once	CASSSAGGRRETQYF	TGTGCCAGCAGCTCAGCGGGAGGGAGGAGGGAGACCCAGTACTTC
.	TRBV19	TRBJ1-1	.	CASSGGGRIAEAFF	TGTGCCAGTAGTGGGGGAGGGAGGATAGCTGAAGCTTTCTTT
TRBD2	TRBV5-1	TRBJ2-1	.	CASSLNGRRLDPDPFF	TGCGCCAGCAGCTTGAACGGGAGGAGACTCGACCCGGATCCGTTCTTC
.	TRBV10-3	TRBJ2-2	.	CAISESADTGELFF	TGTGCCATCAGTGAGTCGGCTGACACCGGGGAGCTGTTTTTT
TRBD2	TRBV14	TRBJ2-2	.	CASSHTTSGSEELFF	TGTGCCAGCAGCCACACGACTAGCGGGAGCGAGGAGCTGTTTTTT
.	TRBV30	TRBJ1-3	.	CAWTTGGSGNTIYF	TGTGCCTGGACCACGGGGGGCTCTGGAAACACCATATATTTT
.	TRBV28	TRBJ2-2	.	CASSFGRGANTGELFF	TGTGCCAGCAGTTTCGGCAGGGGGGCGAACACCGGGGAGCTGTTTTTT
TRBD1	TRBV5-1	TRBJ1-2	many	CASSLAGTGGGYTF	TGCGCCAGCAGCTTGGCCGGGACAGGGGGCGGCTACACCTTC
.	TRBV7-9	TRBJ1-1	.	CASSLGAGEAFF	TGTGCCAGCAGCTTAGGTGCCGGTGAAGCTTTCTTT
.	TRBV7-8	TRBJ1-5	.	CASSFHRDTTNQPQHF	TGTGCCAGCAGCTTCCACCGGGACACCACCAATCAGCCCCAGCATTTT
.	TRBV5-8	TRBJ2-3	.	CASSSPEKRPPSTDTQYF	TGTGCCAGCAGCAGCCCGGAAAAGCGGCCACCTAGCACAGATACGCAGTATTTT
.	TRBV5-1	TRBJ2-1	.	CASSFAAGVNEQFF	TGCGCCAGCAGCTTTGCGGCAGGGGTGAATGAGCAGTTCTTC
TRBD1	TRBV2	TRBJ2-2	.	CASSGARTGFTGELFF	TGTGCCAGCAGTGGGGCCAGGACAGGGTTCACCGGGGAGCTGTTTTTT
.	TRBV6-5	TRBJ2-7	.	CASSYAGEQYF	TGTGCCAGCAGTTACGCAGGCGAGCAGTACTTC
.	TRBV10-3	TRBJ1-1	few	CAISAGTEAFF	TGTGCCATCAGTGCCGGGACAGAAGCTTTCTTT
TRBD1	TRBV18	TRBJ1-4	.	CASSPLGTGYREKLFF	TGTGCCAGCTCACCACTTGGGACAGGGTATCGTGAAAAACTGTTTTTT
.	TRBV27	TRBJ2-7	.	CASSSLQGTEQYF	TGTGCCAGCAGTTCACTACAGGGAACCGAGCAGTACTTC
TRBD1	TRBV9	TRBJ1-1	.	CASSADREDTEAFF	TGTGCCAGCAGCGCCGACAGGGAGGACACTGAAGCTTTCTTT
.	TRBV30	TRBJ2-3	.	CAWTASTDTQYF	TGTGCCTGGACAGCGAGCACAGATACGCAGTATTTT
.	TRBV7-6	TRBJ2-1	.	CASSSGVRDEQFF	TGTGCCAGCAGCTCGGGGGTCCGCGATGAGCAGTTCTTC
.	TRBV7-9	TRBJ1-4	.	CASSAGSTNEKLFF	TGTGCCAGCAGCGCCGGGAGTACAAATGAAAAACTGTTTTTT
TRBD1	TRBV14	TRBJ2-7	.	CASSQAGQLLGRQYF	TGTGCCAGCAGCCAAGCGGGACAGTTGTTAGGTAGGCAGTACTTC
TRBD2	TRBV9	TRBJ2-7	.	CASSPEIGLAGEVGSYEQYF	TGTGCCAGCAGCCCGGAGATAGGACTAGCGGGAGAGGTCGGCTCCTACGAGCAGTACTTC
.	TRBV6-1	TRBJ1-5	.	CASSEGGGPNQPQHF	TGTGCCAGCAGTGAAGGTGGAGGGCCAAATCAGCCCCAGCATTTT
.	TRBV27	TRBJ2-1	.	CASRADKSYNEQFF	TGTGCCAGCAGGGCGGACAAATCCTACAATGAGCAGTTCTTC
.	TRBV19	TRBJ1-2	.	CASSIGRSQSYGYTF	TGTGCCAGTAGTATCGGTCGATCTCAAAGCTATGGCTACACCTTC
TRBD2	TRBV11-1	TRBJ2-3	.	CASSTPGGSTDTQYF	TGTGCCAGCAGCACTCCGGGGGGTAGCACAGATACGCAGTATTTT
TRBD1	TRBV29-1	TRBJ1-2	.	CSDQTGTTSGYTF	TGCAGCGACCAGACAGGGACAACGTCCGGCTACACCTTC